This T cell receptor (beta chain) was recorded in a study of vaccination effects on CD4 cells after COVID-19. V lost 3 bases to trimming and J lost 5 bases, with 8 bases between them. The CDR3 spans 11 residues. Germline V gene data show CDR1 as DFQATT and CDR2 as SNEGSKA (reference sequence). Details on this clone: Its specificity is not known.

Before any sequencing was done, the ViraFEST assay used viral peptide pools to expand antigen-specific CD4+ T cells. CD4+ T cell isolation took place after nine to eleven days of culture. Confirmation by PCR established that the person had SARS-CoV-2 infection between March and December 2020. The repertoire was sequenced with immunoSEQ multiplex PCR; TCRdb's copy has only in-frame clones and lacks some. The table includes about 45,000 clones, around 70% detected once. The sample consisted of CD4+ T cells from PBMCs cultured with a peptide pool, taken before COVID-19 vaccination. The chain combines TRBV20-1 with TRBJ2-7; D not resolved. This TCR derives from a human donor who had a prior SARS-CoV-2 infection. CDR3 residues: CSASGLDEQYF. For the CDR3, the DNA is TGCAGTGCTAGCGGCCTGGACGAGCAGTACTTC.